This entry lists 17 T cell receptor beta chains sequenced from one sample in a study of identical twins. TCRdb passed the 5' RACE reads through MiXCR, listing each CDR3 protein once. The sample has some 500,000 distinct CDR3 sequences, more than 9% seen once. The same data also went into a second study, on yellow fever vaccine responses in identical twins.

Specimen: PBMCs. The receptors were sampled from a woman between 18 and 29 years old in good health.

This sequence joins TRBV7-8 and TRBJ2-7, with D unresolved. This CDR3 is 13 amino acids long. V was trimmed by 5 bases and J by 4 bases, leaving 12 bases between them. Germline CDR1 reads SGHVS; CDR2 reads FQNEAQ. The CDR3 coding sequence is TGTGCCAGCAGCCCCTTGGCGGTGTACGAGCAGTACTTC. The encoded protein is CASSPLAVYEQYF.

The J gene is TRBJ2-4, the V gene TRBV11-2; tentatively, D is TRBD1 (5 bases). Germline-derived CDR1 and CDR2 are SGHAT and FQNNGV. The germline V and J ends were trimmed by 5 bases and 0 bases, with 14 bases remaining between them. This CDR3 is 16 amino acids long. The CDR3 nucleotides read TGTGCCAGCAGCGACCGGACACTACTAGCCAAAAACATTCAGTACTTC. Translated, it gives CASSDRTLLAKNIQYF.

Many counts were recorded for this clonotype. J is TRBJ2-1 and V is TRBV11-2, with D perhaps matching TRBD2 (6 bases). The CDR3 sequence is 14 residues long. Germline V gene sequence: CDR1 SGHAT, CDR2 FQNNGV. The V end was cut by 2 bases, the J end by 3 bases, with 8 bases between. The CDR3 spells CASSLRRDYNEQFF. As DNA, the CDR3 is TGTGCCAGCAGCTTAAGGAGGGACTACAATGAGCAGTTCTTC.

CDR3 sequence reads: CASSSGFTGELFF. The CDR3 coding sequence is TGTGCCAGCAGTTCCGGGTTTACCGGGGAGCTGTTTTTT. The chain combines TRBV27 with TRBJ2-2; D gene uncertain. The CDR3 loop spans 13 amino acids. Per germline, CDR1 MNHEY and CDR2 SMNVEV (reference sequence). Trimming took 4 bases from V and 5 from J, leaving 8 bases between them.

A few counts support this clonotype. V and J are TRBV2 and TRBJ2-2, with TRBD2 matching 10 bases. Germline loops: CDR1 SNHLY, CDR2 FYNNEI. The ends lost 1 base at V and 7 bases at J; junction bases unmatched: 12. This CDR3 has 18 residues. In DNA form, the CDR3 reads TGTGCCAGCAGTGAAGGCCTAGCGGGGGCCCGGCTGGGCGGGGAGCTGTTTTTT. Residues: CASSEGLAGARLGGELFF.

The chain combines TRBV2 with TRBJ2-1; either TRBD1 or TRBD2 may supply D (5 bases each). This CDR3 is 13 amino acids long. Trimming cost V 10 bases and J 1 base, with 11 bases left between them. From germline, CDR1 is SNHLY and CDR2 FYNNEI. As DNA, the CDR3 is TGTGCCATTGGGACGGAGTCCTACAATGAGCAGTTCTTC. This encodes CAIGTESYNEQFF.

At least ten counts were recorded for this clonotype. J is TRBJ2-1 and V is TRBV12-3 or TRBV12-4; D ambiguous. The CDR3 consists of 16 residues. V was shortened by 6 bases and J by 0 bases, with 15 bases between the two germline ends. The CDR3 DNA reads TGTGCCAGCAGGACCTCCCCTGTAAACTCCTACAATGAGCAGTTCTTC. Its translation: CASRTSPVNSYNEQFF.

The V and J genes are TRBV27 and TRBJ2-5; 11 bases agree with TRBD2. Germline V gives CDR1 MNHEY, CDR2 SMNVEV (reference sequence). Trimming took 4 bases from V and 5 from J; bases not matched to a gene: 3. This CDR3 has 14 amino acids. CDR3 DNA: TGTGCCAGCAGTTCTATAGCGGGGGGGGAGACCCAGTACTTC. This codes for CASSSIAGGETQYF.

A few counts support this clonotype. The chain uses TRBV7-6 and TRBJ2-3; D is undetermined. Germline V gene data show CDR1 as SGHVS and CDR2 as FNYEAQ. CDR3 size: 14 residues. V was trimmed by 5 bases and J by 2 bases, leaving 11 bases between them. The CDR3 nucleotides are TGTGCCAGCAGCAGAGATGGAGCCACAGATACGCAGTATTTT. It is translated as CASSRDGATDTQYF.

This clonotype came up a few times. The V call is TRBV28, the J call TRBJ2-5, with a tentative D call TRBD2 (5 bases). Germline V gene lookup returns CDR1 MDHEN and CDR2 SYDVKM. This CDR3 comprises 14 residues. V dropped 5 bases and J dropped 1 base, with 11 bases sitting between them. DNA for the CDR3: TGTGCCAGCAGTCACGGACTGGCCCAAGAGACCCAGTACTTC. This encodes CASSHGLAQETQYF. Full variable domain (rest looked up from reference TRBV28 and TRBJ2-5): DVKVTQSSRYLVKRTGEKVFLECVQDMDHENMFWYRQDPGLGLRLIYFSYDVKMKEKGDIPEGYSVSREKKERFSLILESASTNQTSMYLCASSHGLAQETQYFGPGTRLLVL.

This clonotype was observed a few times. This rearrangement joins TRBV20-1 to TRBJ2-7; D possibly corresponds to TRBD2 (6 bases). Germline V CDR1 and CDR2: DFQATT, SNEGSKA (reference sequence). V lost 3 bases, J lost 1 base, and 16 bases lay in between. The CDR3 is made up of 15 amino acids. CDR3 nucleotide sequence: TGCAGTGCTAGTTACGCGGGGATGATATCCTACGAGCAGTACTTC. Translation: CSASYAGMISYEQYF.

This clonotype showed up many times. V usage is TRBV12-3 or TRBV12-4 and J usage is TRBJ2-5; TRBD1 might be the D (6 bases). The CDR3 loop spans 13 amino acids. The V and J ends lost 3 bases and 2 bases respectively, with 7 bases between them. This chain's CDR3 is CASSFTGQETQYF. The CDR3 nucleotides read TGTGCCAGCAGTTTCACAGGGCAAGAGACCCAGTACTTC.

A few counts support this clonotype. The chain has TRBV12-3 or TRBV12-4 and TRBJ2-1; tentative D call: TRBD2 (6 bases). V was clipped by 2 bases and J by 5 bases, with 10 bases between them. The CDR3 runs 14 residues. This CDR3 reads CASSLFSGHNEQFF. The CDR3 region has the DNA TGTGCCAGCAGTTTATTTAGCGGCCACAATGAGCAGTTCTTC.

This clonotype has at least ten counts. In DNA form, the CDR3 reads TGTGCCAGCAGTTACGGACTAGCGGGCTTCTACGAGCAGTACTTC. Protein: CASSYGLAGFYEQYF. The chain employs TRBV6-2 or TRBV6-3 and TRBJ2-7; 11 nucleotides match TRBD2. The V and J ends lost 2 bases and 3 bases, in that order; junction bases with no gene match: 3. Germline V gives CDR1 MNHEY, CDR2 SVGEGT. The CDR3 runs 15 residues.

The rearrangement uses TRBV29-1 and TRBJ1-1, with D possibly being TRBD1 (5 bases). There are 15 residues in the CDR3. V lost 2 bases to trimming and J lost 0 bases, with 13 bases between them. Germline-derived CDR1 and CDR2 are SQVTM and ANQGSEA. CDR3 coding DNA: TGCAGCGTTGAAACAAGGACAAGCCTGAACACTGAAGCTTTCTTT. Residues: CSVETRTSLNTEAFF.

The V call is TRBV27, the J call TRBJ2-5; either TRBD1 or TRBD2 may supply D (5 bases each). The germline V gene encodes CDR1 MNHEY and CDR2 SMNVEV (reference sequence). This CDR3 has 13 residues. The V and J ends lost 5 bases and 8 bases respectively, with 15 bases between them. CDR3 sequence: CASSLNPGPTQYF. The CDR3, as DNA: TGTGCCAGCAGTCTAAACCCGGGACCAACCCAGTACTTC.

This clonotype was observed at least ten times. The chain combines TRBV29-1 with TRBJ2-5; D gene unclear. This CDR3 is 13 amino acids long. V was clipped by 1 base and J by 5 bases, with 11 bases between them. Germline V gives CDR1 SQVTM, CDR2 ANQGSEA. Written as DNA, the CDR3 is TGCAGCGTTGAAGGGTCGGCTGGGGAGACCCAGTACTTC. It yields the protein CSVEGSAGETQYF.